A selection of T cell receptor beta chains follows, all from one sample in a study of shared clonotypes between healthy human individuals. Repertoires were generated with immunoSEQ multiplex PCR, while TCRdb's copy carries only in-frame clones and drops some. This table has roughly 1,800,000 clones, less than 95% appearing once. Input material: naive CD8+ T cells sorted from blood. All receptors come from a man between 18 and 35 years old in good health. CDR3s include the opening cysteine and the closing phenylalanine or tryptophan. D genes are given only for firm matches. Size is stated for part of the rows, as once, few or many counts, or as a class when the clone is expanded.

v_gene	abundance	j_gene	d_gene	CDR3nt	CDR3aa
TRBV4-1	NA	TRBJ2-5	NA	TGCGCCAGCAGCCAAGTGTCGGGGGTCGGGGAGACCCAGTACTTC	CASSQVSGVGETQYF
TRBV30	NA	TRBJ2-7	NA	TGTGCCTGGAGTCCCCACCAGGGATCCTACGAGCAGTACTTC	CAWSPHQGSYEQYF
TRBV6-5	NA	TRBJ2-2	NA	TGTGCCAGCAGTTATACAGGCGCCCTCACCGGGGAGCTGTTTTTT	CASSYTGALTGELFF
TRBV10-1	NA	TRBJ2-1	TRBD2	TGCGCCAGCAGTGTCGGGAGGCTCCCATCCTACAATGAGCAGTTCTTC	CASSVGRLPSYNEQFF
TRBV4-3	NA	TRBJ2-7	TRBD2	TGCGCCAGCAGCCAAGATCCGGCTAGCGGGCTGTCCTACGAGCAGTACTTC	CASSQDPASGLSYEQYF
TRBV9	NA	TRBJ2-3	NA	TGTGCCAGCAGCGCCTCGGTCGGATATACGCAGTATTTT	CASSASVGYTQYF
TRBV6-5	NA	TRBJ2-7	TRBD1	TGTGCCAGCAGTTACTCAGGGGGACAGGCATCCTACGAGCAGTACTTC	CASSYSGGQASYEQYF
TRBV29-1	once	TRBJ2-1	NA	TGCAGCGTTTGGCTTTCTAATGAGCAGTTCTTC	CSVWLSNEQFF
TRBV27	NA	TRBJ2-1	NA	TGTGCCAGCAGTTTAATGGGGGACGGGAATGAGCAGTTCTTC	CASSLMGDGNEQFF
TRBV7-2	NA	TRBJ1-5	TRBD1	TGTGCCAGCAGCACTACAGGGGCAGGTCAGCCCCAGCATTTT	CASSTTGAGQPQHF
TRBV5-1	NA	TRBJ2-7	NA	TGCGCCAGCAGCTTATCTTGGGGAAGTGTGTACGAGCAGTACTTC	CASSLSWGSVYEQYF
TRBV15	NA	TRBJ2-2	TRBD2	TGTGCCACCAGCAGAGACCCGGGACTAGGGGGGACCGGGGAGCTGTTTTTT	CATSRDPGLGGTGELFF
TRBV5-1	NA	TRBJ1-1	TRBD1	TGCGCCAGCAGCTTGGTACAGGGGGCTGAAGCTTTCTTT	CASSLVQGAEAFF
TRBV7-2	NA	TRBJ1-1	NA	TGTGCCAGCAGCTTAGAAGGGGAGCGGCACACTGAAGCTTTCTTT	CASSLEGERHTEAFF
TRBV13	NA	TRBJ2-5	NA	TGTGCCAGCAGCTTGCCTCGGCAGGGGCGAGAGACCCAGTACTTC	CASSLPRQGRETQYF
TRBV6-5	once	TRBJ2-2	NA	TGTGCCAGCAGCCTTCCAACCGGGGAGCTGTTTTTT	CASSLPTGELFF
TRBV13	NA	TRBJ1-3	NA	TGTGCCAGCAGCGATAGGGGCTCAGGAAACACCATATATTTT	CASSDRGSGNTIYF
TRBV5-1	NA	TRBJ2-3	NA	TGCGCCAGCAGCTTCCAATATACGCAGTATTTT	CASSFQYTQYF
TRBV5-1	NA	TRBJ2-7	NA	TGCGCCAGCAGCCCCACTCGTAGGGGCGAGCAGTACTTC	CASSPTRRGEQYF
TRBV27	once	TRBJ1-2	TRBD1	TGTGCCAGCAGCCCTACAGGGGGCGCTGATGGCTACACCTTC	CASSPTGGADGYTF
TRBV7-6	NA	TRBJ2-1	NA	TGTGCCAGCAGCCCTAGGCCGGGCAATGAGCAGTTCTTC	CASSPRPGNEQFF
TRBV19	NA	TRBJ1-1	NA	TGTGCCAGTAGTATTGGGCCGAACACTGAAGCTTTCTTT	CASSIGPNTEAFF
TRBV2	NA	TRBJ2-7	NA	TGTGCCAGCAGTGGCAGAGGAGGCTACGAGCAGTACTTC	CASSGRGGYEQYF
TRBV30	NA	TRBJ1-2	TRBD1	TGTGCCTGGAGTGTACAGGGGTTCTATGGCTACACCTTC	CAWSVQGFYGYTF
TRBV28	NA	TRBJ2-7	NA	TGTGCCAGCAGTCAGAAAGGAGAGGGCTCCTACGAGCAGTACTTC	CASSQKGEGSYEQYF
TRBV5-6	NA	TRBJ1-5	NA	TGTGCCAGCAGCTTGGAGAGGGATCAGCCCCAGCATTTT	CASSLERDQPQHF
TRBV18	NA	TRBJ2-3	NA	TGTGCCAGCTCACCGGCAGATACGCAGTATTTT	CASSPADTQYF
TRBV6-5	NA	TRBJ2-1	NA	TGTGCCAGCACCTCAAATGGGGGTTATGAGCAGTTCTTC	CASTSNGGYEQFF
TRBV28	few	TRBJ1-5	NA	TGTGCCAGCAGGTTAAGCCTTAGCAATCAGCCCCAGCATTTT	CASRLSLSNQPQHF
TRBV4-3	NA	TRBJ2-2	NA	TGCGCCAGCAGCCAAGATTTGGGGCAGGGTGCCGGGGAGCTGTTTTTT	CASSQDLGQGAGELFF
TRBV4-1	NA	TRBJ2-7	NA	TGCGCCAGCAGCCAAGTAGGGGGGCGCCCCTACGAGCAGTACTTC	CASSQVGGRPYEQYF
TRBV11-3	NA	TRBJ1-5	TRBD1	TGTGCCAGCCTTTTCGTGGGACAGGGCGGGTGCCAGCCCCAGCATTTT	CASLFVGQGGCQPQHF
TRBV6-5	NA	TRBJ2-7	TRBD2	TGTGCCAGCAGTTACTCTGTGGGGGGGGAAATCGAGCAGTACTTC	CASSYSVGGEIEQYF
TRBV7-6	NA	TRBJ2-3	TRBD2	TGTGCCAGCAGCTTAGTTGCTAGCGGGAGATCGGATACGCAGTATTTT	CASSLVASGRSDTQYF
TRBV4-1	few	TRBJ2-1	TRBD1	TGCGCCAGCAGCCTCCCCGGGACAGGGCACTACAATGAGCAGTTCTTC	CASSLPGTGHYNEQFF
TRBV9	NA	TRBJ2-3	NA	TGTGCCAGCAGCGACGGGACACCTTCCACAGATACGCAGTATTTT	CASSDGTPSTDTQYF
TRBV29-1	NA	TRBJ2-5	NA	TGCAGCGTTGAAAGTCAGCAAGAGACCCAGTACTTC	CSVESQQETQYF
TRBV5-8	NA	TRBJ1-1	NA	TGTGCCAGCAGGGTCAGGGGAGGGAACACTGAAGCTTTCTTT	CASRVRGGNTEAFF
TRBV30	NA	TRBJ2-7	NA	TGTGCCTGGGGGTCCTTGGGTGGACGAGAGCAGTACTTC	CAWGSLGGREQYF
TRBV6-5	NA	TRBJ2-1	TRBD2	TGTGCCAGCAGTTACTCGACTAGCGGGGGGGGTGAGCAGTTCTTC	CASSYSTSGGGEQFF
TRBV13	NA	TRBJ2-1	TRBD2	TGTGCCAGCAGCTTCAGCGGGGGGGACTACAATGAGCAGTTCTTC	CASSFSGGDYNEQFF
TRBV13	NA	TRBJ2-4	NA	TGTGCCAGCAGCCCCGAGGGGGAGGACATTCAGTACTTC	CASSPEGEDIQYF
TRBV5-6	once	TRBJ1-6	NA	TGTGCCAGCAGCTTGGATCCGGATAATTCACCCCTCCACTTT	CASSLDPDNSPLHF
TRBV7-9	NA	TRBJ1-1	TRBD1	TGTGCCAGCAGCCCTACCCGTGGGACAGGGGAAGAAGCTTTCTTT	CASSPTRGTGEEAFF
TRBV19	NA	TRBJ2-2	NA	TGTGCCAGTAGTATAAGAGGGGAGCTGTTTTTT	CASSIRGELFF